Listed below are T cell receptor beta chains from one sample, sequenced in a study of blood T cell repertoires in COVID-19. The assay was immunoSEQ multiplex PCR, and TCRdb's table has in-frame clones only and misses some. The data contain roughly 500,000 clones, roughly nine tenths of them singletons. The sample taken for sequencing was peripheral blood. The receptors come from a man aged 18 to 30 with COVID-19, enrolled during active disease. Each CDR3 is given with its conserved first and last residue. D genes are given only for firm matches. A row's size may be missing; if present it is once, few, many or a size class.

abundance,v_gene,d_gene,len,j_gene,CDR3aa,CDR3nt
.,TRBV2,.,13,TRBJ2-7,CASRKDSSYEQYF,TGTGCCAGCCGGAAGGACAGTTCCTACGAGCAGTACTTC
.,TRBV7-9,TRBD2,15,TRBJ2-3,CASSSAGGPVGTQYF,TGTGCCAGCAGCTCAGCGGGAGGGCCCGTCGGTACGCAGTATTTT
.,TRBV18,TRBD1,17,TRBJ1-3,CASSRDRGRLVGNTIYF,TGTGCCAGCTCCCGGGACAGGGGGCGACTTGTTGGAAACACCATATATTTT
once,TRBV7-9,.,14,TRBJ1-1,CASSSPTGNTEAFF,TGTGCCAGCAGCTCTCCGACAGGGAACACTGAAGCTTTCTTT
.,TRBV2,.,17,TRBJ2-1,CASTPQGLAGSYNEQFF,TGTGCCAGCACCCCACAAGGTCTAGCAGGTTCCTACAATGAGCAGTTCTTC
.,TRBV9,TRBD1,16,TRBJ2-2,CASSPRTGSNTGELFF,TGTGCCAGCAGCCCCCGGACAGGTTCTAACACCGGGGAGCTGTTTTTT
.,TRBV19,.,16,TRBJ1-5,CASKLGGAGNNQPQHF,TGTGCCAGTAAATTGGGGGGAGCGGGAAACAATCAGCCCCAGCATTTT
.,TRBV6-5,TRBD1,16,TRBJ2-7,CASSYSRDRDRPEQYF,TGTGCCAGCAGTTACTCGAGAGACAGGGATCGGCCCGAGCAGTACTTC
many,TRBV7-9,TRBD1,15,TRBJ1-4,CASSVRQGVEEKLFF,TGTGCCAGCAGCGTTCGACAGGGGGTAGAGGAAAAACTGTTTTTT
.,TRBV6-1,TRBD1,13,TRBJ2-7,CASSEWDRAEQYF,TGTGCCAGCAGTGAATGGGACAGGGCCGAGCAGTACTTC
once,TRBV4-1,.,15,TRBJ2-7,CASSQAQGQSYEQYF,TGCGCCAGCAGCCAAGCCCAGGGGCAGTCCTACGAGCAGTACTTC
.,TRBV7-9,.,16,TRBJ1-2,CASSLVRMGRDYGYTF,TGTGCCAGCAGCTTAGTTCGAATGGGCAGGGACTATGGCTACACCTTC
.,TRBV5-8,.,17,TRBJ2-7,CASSLLTATKINYEQYF,TGTGCCAGCAGCTTACTGACAGCAACCAAGATTAACTACGAGCAGTACTTC
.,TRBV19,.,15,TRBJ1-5,CASSPPGYSNQPQHF,TGTGCCAGTAGTCCCCCAGGGTATAGCAATCAGCCCCAGCATTTT
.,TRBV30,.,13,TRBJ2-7,CAWSVDRSYEQYF,TGTGCCTGGAGTGTCGACAGATCCTACGAGCAGTACTTC
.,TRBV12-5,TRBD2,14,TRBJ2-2,CASGFGGGAGELFF,TGTGCTAGTGGTTTCGGTGGGGGGGCCGGGGAGCTGTTTTTT
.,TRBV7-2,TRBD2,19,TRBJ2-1,CASSHIHRTSGRYYNEQFF,TGTGCCAGCAGCCACATCCACCGGACTAGCGGGAGATACTACAATGAGCAGTTCTTC
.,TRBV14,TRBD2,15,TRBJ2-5,CASSQTSGRMETQYF,TGTGCCAGCAGCCAAACTAGCGGGAGGATGGAGACCCAGTACTTC
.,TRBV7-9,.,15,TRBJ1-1,CASSLSGGSYTEAFF,TGTGCCAGCAGCCTCAGCGGGGGGTCCTACACTGAAGCTTTCTTT
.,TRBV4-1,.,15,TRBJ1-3,CASSPQGESGNTIYF,TGCGCCAGCAGCCCCCAAGGGGAAAGTGGAAACACCATATATTTT
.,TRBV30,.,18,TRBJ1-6,CAWSARGGFSGNNSPLHF,TGTGCCTGGAGTGCAAGAGGCGGGTTCTCGGGCAATAATTCACCCCTCCACTTT
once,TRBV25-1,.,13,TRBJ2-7,CASSDGGPYEQYF,TGTGCCAGCAGTGACGGCGGGCCCTACGAGCAGTACTTC
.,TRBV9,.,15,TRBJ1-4,CASGEQGIANEKLFF,TGTGCCAGCGGCGAACAGGGTATCGCTAATGAAAAACTGTTTTTT
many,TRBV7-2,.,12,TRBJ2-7,CASSLVLFQQYF,TGTGCCAGCAGCTTAGTCCTTTTCCAGCAGTACTTC
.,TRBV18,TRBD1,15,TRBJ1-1,CASSPLDRANTEAFF,TGTGCCAGCTCACCACTAGACAGGGCGAACACTGAAGCTTTCTTT
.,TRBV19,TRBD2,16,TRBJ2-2,CASTLGAGGLSGELFF,TGTGCCAGTACCCTGGGTGCGGGAGGGCTTAGCGGGGAGCTGTTTTTT
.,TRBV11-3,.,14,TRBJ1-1,CASSGQVVNTEAFF,TGTGCCAGCAGCGGCCAGGTCGTGAACACTGAAGCTTTCTTT
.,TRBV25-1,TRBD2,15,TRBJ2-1,CASSEKAGAYNEQFF,TGTGCCAGCAGTGAAAAAGCGGGAGCATACAATGAGCAGTTCTTC
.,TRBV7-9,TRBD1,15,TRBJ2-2,CASSWDRGNTGELFF,TGTGCCAGCAGCTGGGACAGGGGAAACACCGGGGAGCTGTTTTTT
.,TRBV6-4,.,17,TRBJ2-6,CASSESSDLSGANVLTF,TGTGCCAGCAGTGAATCTAGCGATCTCTCTGGGGCCAACGTCCTGACTTTC
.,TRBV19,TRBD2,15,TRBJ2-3,CASQLAGGSTDTQYF,TGTGCCAGTCAGCTAGCGGGGGGGAGCACAGATACGCAGTATTTT
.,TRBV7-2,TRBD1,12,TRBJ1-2,CASSRDRAGYTF,TGTGCCAGCAGCCGCGACAGGGCTGGCTACACCTTC
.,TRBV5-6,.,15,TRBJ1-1,CASIRRAQGRTEAFF,TGTGCCAGCATCAGGAGAGCTCAGGGTCGGACTGAAGCTTTCTTT
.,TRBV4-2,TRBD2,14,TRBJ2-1,CASSPRLASNEQFF,TGTGCCAGCAGCCCAAGACTAGCGTCCAATGAGCAGTTCTTC
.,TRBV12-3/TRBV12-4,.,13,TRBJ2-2,CATNDRATGELFF,TGTGCCACAAACGACAGAGCAACCGGGGAGCTGTTTTTT
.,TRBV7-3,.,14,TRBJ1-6,CASSSTGRNSPLHF,TGTGCCAGCAGCTCTACAGGGCGGAATTCACCCCTCCACTTT
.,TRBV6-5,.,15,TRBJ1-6,CASRLDRHRGSPLHF,TGTGCCAGCAGACTCGACAGGCATCGGGGATCACCCCTCCACTTT
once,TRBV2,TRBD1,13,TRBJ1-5,CASGRGLLQPQHF,TGTGCCAGCGGCAGGGGGCTCCTTCAGCCCCAGCATTTT
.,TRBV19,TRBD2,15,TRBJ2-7,CASSIGTSGSYEQYF,TGTGCCAGTAGTATCGGGACTAGCGGCTCCTACGAGCAGTACTTC
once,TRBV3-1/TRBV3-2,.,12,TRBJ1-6,CASSENSPPLHF,TGTGCCAGCAGCGAAAACAGTCCACCCCTCCACTTT